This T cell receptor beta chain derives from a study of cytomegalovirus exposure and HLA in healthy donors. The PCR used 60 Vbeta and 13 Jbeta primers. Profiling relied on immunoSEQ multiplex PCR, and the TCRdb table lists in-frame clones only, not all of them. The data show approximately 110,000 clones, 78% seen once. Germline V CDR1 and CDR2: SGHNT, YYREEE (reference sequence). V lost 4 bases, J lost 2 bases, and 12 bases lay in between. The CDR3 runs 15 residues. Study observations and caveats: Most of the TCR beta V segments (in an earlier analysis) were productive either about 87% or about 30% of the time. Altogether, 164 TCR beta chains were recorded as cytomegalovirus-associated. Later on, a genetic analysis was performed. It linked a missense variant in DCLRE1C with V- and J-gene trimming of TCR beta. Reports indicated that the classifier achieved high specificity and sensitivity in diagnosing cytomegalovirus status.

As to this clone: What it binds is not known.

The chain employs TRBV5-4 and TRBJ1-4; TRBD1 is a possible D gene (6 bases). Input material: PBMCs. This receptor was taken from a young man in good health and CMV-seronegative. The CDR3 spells CASSPSQGTNEKLFF. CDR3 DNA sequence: TGTGCCAGCAGCCCCAGTCAGGGGACTAATGAAAAACTGTTTTTT. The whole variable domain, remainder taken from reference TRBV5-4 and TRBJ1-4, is ETGVTQSPTHLIKTRGQQVTLRCSSQSGHNTVSWYQQALGQGPQFIFQYYREEENGRGNFPPRFSGLQFPNYSSELNVNALELDDSALYLCASSPSQGTNEKLFFGSGTQLSVL.